This record looks at one T cell receptor beta chain sequence and its context. The CDR3 loop spans 17 amino acids. Trimming took 5 bases from V and 6 from J; bases not matched to a gene: 15. Germline V CDR1 and CDR2: MDHEN, SYDVKM. The sample belongs to a study of blood T cell repertoires in COVID-19. In the study overall: COVID-19 samples collected from the United States, Italy and Spain covered acute and convalescent phases. T cells, B-cell-depleted T cells, or PBMCs supplied cDNA or gDNA.

TCRdb keeps only in-frame clones here, not all; method: immunoSEQ multiplex PCR. Of some 350,000 clones listed, around 87% are singletons. This receptor was taken from a man younger than 35 who had recovered from COVID-19. The sequencing sample was made of PBMCs or T cells enriched from blood (not recorded which). The chain employs TRBV28 and TRBJ2-1, with 8 bases fitting TRBD2. In DNA form, the CDR3 reads TGTGCCAGCAGTACCCATCATCTTATTCGGGGGGGCAATGAGCAGTTCTTC. Encoded protein: CASSTHHLIRGGNEQFF.